These 6 T cell receptor beta chains originate from one sample sequenced in a study of regulatory T cells in long-lasting Graves disease. Arm-PCR of CDR3 regions with iRepertoire HTBI primers generated TCR beta libraries. TCRdb fed the multiplex PCR reads into MiXCR, producing one record per CDR3 protein. The data show 350,000 to 450,000 distinct CDR3 sequences, roughly 15% seen once. Time point defined: newly diagnosed GD, antithyroid drugs for less than 3 months. RNA extracted from PBMCs served as the sequencing template. The sample was also linked to a second study, of T cells in Graves' hyperthyroidism and ophthalmopathy.

The source material was peripheral blood mononuclear cells (PBMCs), sampled at new diagnosis, from a patient treated with antithyroid drugs. The receptors come from a woman between 40 and 50 years old with Graves disease.

This clonotype came up a few times. The V gene is TRBV7-8, the J gene TRBJ1-5; possibly TRBD1 for D (6 bases). The CDR3 totals 15 residues. V was pared by 6 bases and J by 7 bases, with 19 bases between. Germline lookup yields CDR1 SGHVS and CDR2 FQNEAQ. The CDR3 region is CASSSDGGTGQPQHF. The CDR3 nucleotides are TGTGCCAGCAGTTCAGACGGGGGCACGGGCCAGCCCCAGCATTTT.

V usage is TRBV30 and J usage is TRBJ1-1; 7 bases agree with TRBD1. The CDR3 runs 14 residues. Per the germline V gene, CDR1 is GTSNPN and CDR2 is SVGIG (reference sequence). V shed 4 bases and J 4 bases; nucleotides not matched to a gene: 9. The DNA of the CDR3 is TGTGCCTGGATTTCTTACGGGACAGTCACTGAAGCTTTCTTT. It translates to CAWISYGTVTEAFF.

This clonotype was recorded at least ten times. The V and J genes are TRBV11-2 and TRBJ2-1; TRBD2 is a possible D gene (5 bases). This CDR3 has 16 residues. With 3 bases removed from V and 7 bases from J, the gap between germline ends came to 19 bases. The germline V gene encodes CDR1 SGHAT and CDR2 FQNNGV. CDR3 in DNA: TGTGCCAGCAGCTTCGATATAGCCCCACCGGGAAATGAGCAGTTCTTC. This codes for CASSFDIAPPGNEQFF. The complete variable domain, with remaining parts taken from reference TRBV11-2 and TRBJ2-1, reads EAGVAQSPRYKIIEKRQSVAFWCNPISGHATLYWYQQILGQGPKLLIQFQNNGVVDDSQLPKDRFSAERLKGVDSTLKIQPAKLEDSAVYLCASSFDIAPPGNEQFFGPGTRLTVL.

This clonotype was found many times. V gene TRBV7-2 combines with J gene TRBJ1-1, with a tentative D call TRBD1 (5 bases). This CDR3 region has 16 residues. Germline loops: CDR1 SGHTA, CDR2 FQGNSA. Trimming took 2 bases from V and 0 from J, leaving 13 bases between them. This CDR3 reads CASSLMGGGLNTEAFF. The CDR3 DNA sequence: TGTGCCAGCAGCTTAATGGGGGGGGGGTTGAACACTGAAGCTTTCTTT. Variable domain in full (rest from reference TRBV7-2 and TRBJ1-1): GAGVSQSPSNKVTEKGKDVELRCDPISGHTALYWYRQSLGQGLEFLIYFQGNSAPDKSGLPSDRFSAERTGGSVSTLTIQRTQQEDSAVYLCASSLMGGGLNTEAFFGQGTRLTVV.

This clonotype has at least ten counts. The V call is TRBV7-9, the J call TRBJ2-5; perhaps TRBD2 as D (7 bases). Germline V gene lookup returns CDR1 SEHNR and CDR2 FQNEAQ (reference sequence). The CDR3 consists of 16 residues. V was clipped by 5 bases and J by 5 bases, with 21 bases between them. CDR3 loop: CASSPQEAGAGETQYF. The CDR3 DNA is TGTGCCAGCAGCCCACAGGAGGCGGGGGCGGGGGAGACCCAGTACTTC.

The chain uses TRBV12-3 or TRBV12-4 and TRBJ1-1, with 8 bases aligning to TRBD1. CDR3 length: 16 residues. With V trimmed by 4 bases and J by 4 bases, 11 bases remained unmatched. CDR3 sequence reads: CASSSRQGRMGTEAFF. For the CDR3, the DNA is TGTGCCAGCAGTTCTCGACAGGGGCGAATGGGCACTGAAGCTTTCTTT.